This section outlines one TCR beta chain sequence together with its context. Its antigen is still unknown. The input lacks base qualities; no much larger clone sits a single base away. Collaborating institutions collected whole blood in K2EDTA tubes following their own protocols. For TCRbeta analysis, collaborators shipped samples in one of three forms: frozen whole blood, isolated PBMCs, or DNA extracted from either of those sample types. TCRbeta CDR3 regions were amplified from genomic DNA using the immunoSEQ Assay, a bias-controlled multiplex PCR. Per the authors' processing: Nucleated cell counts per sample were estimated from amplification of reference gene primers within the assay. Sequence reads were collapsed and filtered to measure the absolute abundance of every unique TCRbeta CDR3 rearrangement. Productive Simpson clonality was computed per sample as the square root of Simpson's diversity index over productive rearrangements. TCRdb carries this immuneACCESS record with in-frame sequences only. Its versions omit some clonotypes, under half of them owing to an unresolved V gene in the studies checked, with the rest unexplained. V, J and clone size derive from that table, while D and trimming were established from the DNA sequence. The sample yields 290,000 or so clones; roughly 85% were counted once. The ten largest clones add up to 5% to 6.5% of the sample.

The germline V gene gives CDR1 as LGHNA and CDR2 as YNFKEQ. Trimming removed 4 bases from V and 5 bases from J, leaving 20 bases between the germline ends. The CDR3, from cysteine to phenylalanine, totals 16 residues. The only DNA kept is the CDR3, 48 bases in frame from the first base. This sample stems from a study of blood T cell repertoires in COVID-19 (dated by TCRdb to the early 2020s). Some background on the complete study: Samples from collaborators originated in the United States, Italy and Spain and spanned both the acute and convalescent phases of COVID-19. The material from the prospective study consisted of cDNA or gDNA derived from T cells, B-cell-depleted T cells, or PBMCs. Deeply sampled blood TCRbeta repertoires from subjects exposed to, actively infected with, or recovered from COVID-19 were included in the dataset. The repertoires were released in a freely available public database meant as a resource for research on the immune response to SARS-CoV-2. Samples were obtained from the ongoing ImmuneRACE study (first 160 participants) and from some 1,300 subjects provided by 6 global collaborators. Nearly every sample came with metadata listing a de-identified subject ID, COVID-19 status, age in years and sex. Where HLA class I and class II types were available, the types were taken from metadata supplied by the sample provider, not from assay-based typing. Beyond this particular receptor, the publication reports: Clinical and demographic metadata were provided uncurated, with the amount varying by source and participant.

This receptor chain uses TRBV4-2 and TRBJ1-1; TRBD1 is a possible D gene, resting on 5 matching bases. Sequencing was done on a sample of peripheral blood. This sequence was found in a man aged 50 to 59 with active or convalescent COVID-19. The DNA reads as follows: TGTGCCAGCAGCCTCCGTGCCCTCGACAGTTTAACTGAAGCTTTCTTT. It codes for CASSLRALDSLTEAFF.